This TCR beta chain is from a study of blood T cell repertoires in COVID-19. At the level of the study: Sites across the United States, Italy and Spain contributed samples from acute and convalescent COVID-19. From T cells, B-cell-depleted T cells, or PBMCs came the material, which was cDNA or gDNA.

In the original workflow: The authors estimated nucleated cell counts from reference gene primer amplification. Profiling relied on immunoSEQ multiplex PCR, and the TCRdb table lists in-frame clones only, not all of them. The DNA gave D and trimming, while V, J and clone size come from that table. The sample has almost 200,000 clones, over 80% seen once; the top ten hold roughly 0.91%. The CDR3 is made up of 13 amino acids. The germline CDR1 and CDR2 sequences are LGHNA and YSLEER. Trimming cost V 0 bases and J 15 bases; bases outside gene matches: 6. Followed longitudinally, the Seattle patients had been enrolled during active infection.

The sequencing input was peripheral blood. The chain uses TRBV4-3 and TRBJ2-1; 9 bases map to TRBD1. The sequence came from a man aged 55-75 years with COVID-19, enrolled during active disease. The CDR3: CASSQERGTGMFF. The CDR3 nucleotides read TGCGCCAGCAGCCAAGAAAGAGGGACAGGGATGTTCTTC.